The sequence of this T cell receptor (beta chain) was determined in a study of cytomegalovirus exposure and HLA in healthy donors. Study conclusions and caveats: The authors later linked a missense DCLRE1C variant to TCR beta V- and J-gene trimming.

Germline loops: CDR1 MRHNA, CDR2 SNTAGT. The CDR3 runs to 14 residues. With V trimmed by 7 bases and J by 5 bases, 9 bases remained unmatched. Remarks on this clone: Its antigen is currently unknown.

The PCR contained 60 Vbeta and 13 Jbeta primers. Libraries were prepared by immunoSEQ multiplex PCR; TCRdb keeps only in-frame clonotypes and omits some of them. This sample lists 70,000 or so clones; its ten largest clones have more than 2.5%. The chain uses TRBV6-4 and TRBJ2-5; TRBD2 matches at 8 bases. Sequencing input: PBMCs. The receptor was derived from a man aged 40-55 years in good health and CMV-seronegative. CDR3 sequence reads: CASNGAGDRETQYF. The CDR3 bases are TGTGCCAGCAACGGAGCGGGGGACCGCGAGACCCAGTACTTC.